The TCR beta chain described here comes from a study of control samples from healthy donors and cancer patients. The V gene lost 0 bases and the J gene lost 0 bases, with 10 bases spanning the gap. This CDR3 is built from 16 residues. Germline values: CDR1 LNHNV, CDR2 YYDKDF (reference sequence). TCRdb keeps only in-frame clones here, not all; method: immunoSEQ multiplex PCR. The sample contains 60,000 to 95,000 clones, about nine tenths of which appear only once. The chain links TRBV15 to TRBJ2-3, with D uncertain. The sequence came from a woman in her 50s with colorectal cancer. Material: PBMCs. The CDR3 here is CATSRDLPSSTDTQYF. In DNA, the CDR3 is TGTGCCACCAGCAGAGATTTGCCGTCTAGCACAGATACGCAGTATTTT.